The 8 T cell receptor beta chains given below trace back to one sample, sequenced in a study of monozygotic twins with inflammatory bowel disease (dated by TCRdb to between 2018 and 2021). The library came from 5' RACE. The instrument was an Illumina HiSeq 2500. After TCRdb reprocessed the reads, each CDR3 protein sequence was kept as one row, without DNA. In this sample's table one finds 400,000 to 500,000 distinct CDR3 sequences. The ten largest clones capture approximately 2.3% of the sample. Sequencing used blood. The receptors derive from a human donor with ulcerative colitis or Crohn's disease, or a healthy co-twin of an affected twin (not recorded which).

This chain uses TRBV2 with TRBJ2-5; absent DNA, TCRdb's TRBD1 call cannot be checked. CDR1 is SNHLY, CDR2 FYNNEI, per germline. CDR3 length equals 13 residues. The CDR3 sequence is CASKGGVGETQYF.

The CDR3 protein is CASSRLAREVSTGELFF. The chain joins TRBV2 to TRBJ2-2; TCRdb outputs TRBD2, but without DNA this stays unchecked. The CDR3 has 17 residues. Germline V gene lookup returns CDR1 SNHLY and CDR2 FYNNEI.

The rearrangement joins TRBV12-3 or TRBV12-4 to TRBJ2-7; TCRdb's D call of TRBD1 is untestable without DNA. The CDR3 loop spans 15 amino acids. CDR3 region: CASSKDRGDAYERYF.

The chain is built from TRBV28 and TRBJ2-2; checking the TCRdb D call of TRBD2 is not possible without DNA. Germline CDR1 and CDR2: MDHEN and SYDVKM. This CDR3 comprises 14 residues. CDR3 amino acids: CASSSYPTTGELFF.

The J gene is TRBJ1-1, the V gene TRBV11-2; TCRdb picks TRBD1, but there is no DNA to check that call. The CDR3 is 15 amino acids. Germline lookup yields CDR1 SGHAT and CDR2 FQNNGV. The CDR3 here is CASSHRTGINTEAFF.

The J gene is TRBJ2-5, the V gene TRBV5-1; TCRdb indicates TRBD2, and absent DNA this call remains unverified. Germline-derived CDR1 and CDR2 are SGHRS and YFSETQ. The CDR3 runs to 14 residues. The CDR3 here is CASSRGPTQETQYF.

The genes are TRBV12-3 or TRBV12-4 and TRBJ1-2; as DNA is missing, the TRBD1 call by TCRdb cannot be tested. The CDR3 runs to 15 residues. CDR3: CASRGGGVLSAGYTF.

The V gene is TRBV19, the J gene TRBJ2-2; TCRdb indicates TRBD1, and absent DNA this call remains unverified. The germline CDR1 and CDR2 sequences are LNHDA and SQIVND (reference sequence). The CDR3 sequence is 15 residues long. This CDR3 is CASTLDRAGTGELFF.